The 10 T cell receptor beta chains given below trace back to one sample, sequenced in a study of breast tumors, draining lymph nodes, adjacent tissues. Each CDR3 protein is one row after TCRdb ran MiXCR on the multiplex PCR reads. The table has 150,000 to 200,000 distinct CDR3 sequences, 30% to 40% seen once; the top ten hold about 3.8%. Samples came from axillary lymph nodes draining the breast cancer. Sequencing used axillary lymph node tissue. Receptor source: a female donor with breast cancer. Some clones in this sample may be carry-over from other donors' samples.

About this clonotype itself: One base away lies a much larger clone, so this may be a sequencing read error. V gene TRBV6-5 combines with J gene TRBJ2-2; no firm D call. Germline-derived CDR1 and CDR2 are MNHEY and SVGAGI. With 5 bases removed from V and 6 bases from J, the gap between germline ends came to 16 bases. The CDR3 covers 15 residues. The CDR3 bases are TGTGCCAGCAGTCACTTCCGGGCCACCGCCGGGGAGCTGTTTTTT. Encoded protein: CASSHFRATAGELFF.

Remarks on this clonotype: A junction boundary mismatches the germline segment, possibly from a read error. The J gene is TRBJ1-6, the V gene TRBV19; D unresolved. This CDR3 has 17 amino acids. Germline lookup yields CDR1 LNHDA and CDR2 SQIVND (reference sequence). CDR3 coding DNA: TGTGCCAGTAGTACTCTCCGGGCAGGAGCAAGAGATTCACCCCCCCACTTT. This codes for CASSTLRAGARDSPPHF. The full variable domain, in which reference TRBV19 and TRBJ1-6 provide the parts outside the CDR3, is DGGITQSPKYLFRKEGQNVTLSCEQNLNHDAMYWYRQDPGQGLRLIYYSQIVNDFQKGDIAEGYSVSREKKESFPLTVTSAQKNPTAFYLCASSTLRAGARDSPPHFGNGTRLTVT.

As regards this clonotype: A much larger clonotype is one base distant, so this may be a read error. V is TRBV7-3 and J is TRBJ2-5; 10 positions agree with TRBD1. CDR1 is SGHTA and CDR2 is FQGTGA in the germline V gene. This CDR3 is 15 amino acids long. The CDR3 is CASSRRDRGVDEQHF. In DNA, the CDR3 is TGTGCCAGCAGCCGCCGGGACAGGGGAGTGGACGAGCAGCACTTC.

The chain joins TRBV7-3 to TRBJ2-2, with 14 bases identical to TRBD2. The germline CDR1 and CDR2 sequences are SGHTA and FQGTGA. This CDR3 is built from 15 residues. Trimming removed 8 bases from V and 3 bases from J; junction bases left unmatched: 2. DNA for the CDR3: TGTGCCAGCCGACTAGCGGGGGGGGACACCGGGGAGCTGTTTTTT. Translation: CASRLAGGDTGELFF.

In this sample, this clonotype turned up many times. The CDR3 coding sequence is TGCAGTGCCCCCCGGGCAGCCTTGACCCAAAATGAAAAACTGTTTTTT. Translating it yields CSAPRAALTQNEKLFF. J is TRBJ1-4 and V is TRBV20-1; the D is unclear. Germline V gene sequence: CDR1 DFQATT, CDR2 SNEGSKA (reference sequence). V lost 6 bases and J 5 bases, leaving 22 bases between the germline ends. The CDR3 runs 16 residues.

Concerning this clonotype itself: This CDR3 fails to terminate in the conserved phenylalanine or tryptophan, so it likely reflects a read error. V is TRBV5-8 and J is TRBJ1-6; TRBD1 is a possible D gene (6 bases). From germline, CDR1 is SGHTS and CDR2 YDEGEE. CDR3 length: 16 amino acids. CDR3 DNA: TGCGCCAGCAGCACCCCACCACAGGGTCGGAATTCACCCCTCCACTCT. Translation: CASSTPPQGRNSPLHS.

In its sample, this clonotype was seen many times. The J gene is TRBJ1-3, the V gene TRBV5-8; D unresolved. The V and J ends lost 4 bases and 3 bases respectively, with 14 bases between them. The CDR3 consists of 15 residues. Germline values: CDR1 SGHTS, CDR2 YDEGEE. CDR3 coding DNA: TGTGCCAGCAGCCCTACCCCTCGGAGTGGAAACACCATATATTTT. Amino acids: CASSPTPRSGNTIYF.

This clonotype was found many times. The V gene is TRBV10-3, the J gene TRBJ2-4; D possibly corresponds to TRBD2 (6 bases). The germline V and J ends were trimmed by 11 bases and 9 bases, with 20 bases remaining between them. CDR1 is ENHRY and CDR2 is SYGVKD in the germline V gene. The CDR3 length is 13 residues. The CDR3 protein is CAVGPGERGIQYF. CDR3 sequence (DNA): TGTGCCGTCGGTCCGGGGGAACGGGGCATTCAGTACTTC.

The sample holds many counts of this clonotype. The chain links TRBV11-2 to TRBJ1-2; tentative D call: TRBD1 (6 bases). This CDR3 has 14 residues. Germline loops: CDR1 SGHAT, CDR2 FQNNGV. V was clipped by 2 bases and J by 6 bases, with 13 bases between them. The CDR3 here is CASSLLGTSNGYTF. CDR3 in DNA: TGTGCCAGCAGCTTACTCGGGACAAGCAATGGCTACACCTTC.

This clonotype was recorded many times. The chain links TRBV5-1 to TRBJ2-5; no reliable D call. The CDR3 runs 15 residues. Between the trimmed V and J ends, which lost 2 bases and 1 base, there was a span of 12 bases. Germline values: CDR1 SGHRS, CDR2 YFSETQ. The CDR3 reads CASSLGGFAQETQYF. The CDR3 region has the DNA TGCGCCAGCAGCTTAGGTGGTTTCGCCCAAGAGACCCAGTACTTC.